This entry is about one TCR beta chain. Its antigen is unknown. These data are taken from a study of T cells after yellow fever vaccination. For TCR, cDNA came from 5'RACE template switching, which added a universal primer site and UMIs. TCRdb recomputed calls from the 5' RACE reads with MiXCR, one row per CDR3 protein. The sample shows roughly 190,000 distinct CDR3 sequences, approximately 10% of them seen only once. Study-level results: One caveat is that FACS-sorted repertoires could contain abundant clonotypes contaminating from the bulk population. CD4 and CD8 compartments shared a small share of clonotypes, likely from convergent recombination.

Looked up from germline, CDR1 is SEHNR and CDR2 is FQNEAQ (reference sequence). The length of the CDR3 is 16 residues. Trimming took 2 bases from V and 9 from J, leaving 19 bases between them. This material consisted of CD8+ T cells sorted from PBMCs, taken 15 days after the yellow fever booster vaccination. This sequence was found in a man younger than 35 who received the YFV17D yellow fever vaccine. The chain employs TRBV7-9 and TRBJ2-2; D tentatively reads TRBD1 or TRBD2 (5 bases each). As DNA, the CDR3 is TGTGCCAGCAGCTTATTCTTTGGGTCGGGGACCTGGGAGCTGTTTTTT. It specifies CASSLFFGSGTWELFF. Complete variable domain (other parts from reference TRBV7-9 and TRBJ2-2): DTGVSQNPRHKITKRGQNVTFRCDPISEHNRLYWYRQTLGQGPEFLTYFQNEAQLEKSRLLSDRFSAERPKGSFSTLEIQRTEQGDSAMYLCASSLFFGSGTWELFFGEGSRLTVL.